This T cell receptor beta chain was sequenced during a study of shared clonotypes between healthy human individuals. Unsorted samples used tens of millions of PBMCs for genomic DNA. The test was conducted at deep level. Each subset's genomic DNA was split evenly across several immunoSEQ plates. This table comes from immunoSEQ multiplex PCR, and its TCRdb copy is limited to in-frame clones, with some not included. The sample contains hundreds of thousands of clones, around 80% of which appear only once. V shed 2 bases and J shed 10 bases, with 10 bases lying between them. Germline CDR1 is SGHRS and CDR2 is YFSETQ. The CDR3 sequence is 12 residues long. This clone has only a few counts.

The sequence derives from a woman aged 40 to 55 in good health. Some clones in this sample may be carry-over from other donors' samples. Sequencing used PBMCs. The chain links TRBV5-1 to TRBJ2-1; a weak D match, TRBD1 (6 bases). Here the CDR3 DNA reads TGCGCCAGCAGCTTTCAGGGGTACGAGCAGTTCTTC. The encoded protein is CASSFQGYEQFF.